This TCR beta chain was obtained from a study of control samples from healthy donors and cancer patients (dated by TCRdb to about 2020). The library was prepared using the immunoSEQ multiplex PCR assay. Drawn from immuneACCESS, this table holds only the in-frame rearrangements with V and J called that TCRdb kept. Clones are partly lost; checked studies trace under half to an unresolved V gene and leave the rest unexplained. Here the sample has about 75,000 clones; roughly 92% occur a single time. The ten biggest clones cover under 7.5% of the sample. This clone was found once. No antigen is known for it. Base quality data are lacking; no much larger clone is found one base away. The CDR3 starts with the cysteine, ends with the phenylalanine, and has 15 residues. Solely the CDR3 DNA is kept, with 45 bases framed from the first base. The germline V gene gives CDR1 as SGHTS and CDR2 as YDEGEE. Trimming at the junction amounts to 4 bases on V and 2 bases on J, and the germline ends lie 15 bases apart.

Recombination linked TRBV5-8 to TRBJ2-5, and perhaps TRBD1 as D gene, on 6 matching bases. The receptor comes from a woman aged 40-49 years in good health. Input material: blood. This receptor carries the CDR3 CASSGNSGVQETQYF. The DNA reads TGTGCCAGCAGCGGAAACTCAGGGGTTCAAGAGACCCAGTACTTC.